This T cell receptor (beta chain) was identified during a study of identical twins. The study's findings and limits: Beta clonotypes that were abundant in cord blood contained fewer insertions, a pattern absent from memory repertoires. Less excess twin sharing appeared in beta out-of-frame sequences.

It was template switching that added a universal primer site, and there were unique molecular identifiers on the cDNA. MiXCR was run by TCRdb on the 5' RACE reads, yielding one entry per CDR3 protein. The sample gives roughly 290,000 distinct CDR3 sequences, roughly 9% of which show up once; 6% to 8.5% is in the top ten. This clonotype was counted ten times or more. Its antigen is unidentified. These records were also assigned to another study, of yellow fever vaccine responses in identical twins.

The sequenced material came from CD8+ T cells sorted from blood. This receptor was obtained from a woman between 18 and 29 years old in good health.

The CDR3 loop is CASSSGAGGESSNQPQHF. CDR3 in DNA: TGTGCCAGCAGCTCCGGGGCCGGGGGCGAAAGTAGCAATCAGCCCCAGCATTTT. The chain is built from TRBV11-1 and TRBJ1-5; D perhaps matches TRBD1 (6 bases). The V and J ends lost 4 bases and 0 bases respectively, with 19 bases between them. CDR3 size: 18 residues. From germline, CDR1 is SGHAT and CDR2 FQDESV (reference sequence). Combining the CDR3 with reference TRBV11-1 and TRBJ1-5 gives the whole variable domain EAEVAQSPRYKITEKSQAVAFWCDPISGHATLYWYRQILGQGPELLVQFQDESVVDDSQLPKDRFSAERLKGVDSTLKIQPAELGDSAMYLCASSSGAGGESSNQPQHFGDGTRLSIL.